This T cell receptor (beta chain) was obtained from a study of blood T cell repertoires in COVID-19. Study context: The cDNA or gDNA used as material had been derived from T cells, B-cell-depleted T cells, or PBMCs.

TCRdb's table, derived via immunoSEQ multiplex PCR, lists solely in-frame clones and lacks some. The sample holds around 230,000 clones; approximately 82% are singletons and the top ten take around 2.6%. This CDR3 has 15 amino acids. Trimming took 1 base from V and 5 from J; bases not matched to a gene: 2. Germline loops: CDR1 KGHSH, CDR2 LQKENI. The receptor was derived from a woman aged 65 to 85 with active or convalescent COVID-19. Sequencing used peripheral blood. The chain employs TRBV18 and TRBJ2-1, with TRBD2 matching 10 bases. The CDR3 DNA reads TGTGCCAGCTCACCACTAGCGGGGGGAGACAATGAGCAGTTCTTC. This gives the protein CASSPLAGGDNEQFF.